The 30 T cell receptor beta chains below all came from one sample that was sequenced in a study of T cell responses to AZD1222 COVID-19 vaccine. The protocol was immunoSEQ multiplex PCR, while the TCRdb copy is restricted to in-frame clones and leaves out a portion. The sample lists 90,000 to 150,000 clones; roughly 90% were seen once. The specimen comprised peripheral blood, sampled on day 0 of AZD1222 vaccination. Receptors were obtained from an adult in good health.

The chain carries TRBV9 and TRBJ2-1; 8 bases align to TRBD2. The V gene's germline CDR1 is SGDLS and CDR2 YYNGEE. Trimming removed 4 bases from V and 5 bases from J; junction bases left unmatched: 5. The length of the CDR3 is 14 residues. The CDR3 DNA follows: TGTGCCAGCAGCTTTATCGGGAGGGACAATGAGCAGTTCTTC. This encodes CASSFIGRDNEQFF.

This sequence joins TRBV12-3 or TRBV12-4 and TRBJ1-1; D gene uncertain. CDR3 length: 13 amino acids. Trimming removed 4 bases at V and 8 bases at J, with 14 bases between. The CDR3 region is CASSSPPSAEAFF. The DNA for the CDR3 is TGTGCCAGCAGTTCTCCCCCGAGCGCGGAAGCTTTCTTT.

This chain uses TRBV2 with TRBJ1-4; tentative D call: TRBD1 (5 bases). The germline V gene encodes CDR1 SNHLY and CDR2 FYNNEI. V was pared by 7 bases and J by 7 bases, with 19 bases between. The CDR3 is made up of 15 amino acids. The CDR3 here is CASIARGRRAEKLFF. CDR3 DNA sequence: TGTGCCAGCATTGCCCGGGGGAGACGGGCTGAAAAACTGTTTTTT.

This chain links TRBV18 with TRBJ1-1; the match to TRBD1 covers 7 bases. The junction had 10 bases not matched to a gene; V was cut back by 4 bases and J by 5 bases. This CDR3 contains 15 residues. The V gene's germline CDR1 is KGHSH and CDR2 LQKENI. CDR3 in DNA: TGTGCCAGCTCACGAGGACAGGTCCAGGGGACTGAAGCTTTCTTT. Translating it yields CASSRGQVQGTEAFF. Variable domain in full (rest from reference TRBV18 and TRBJ1-1): NAGVMQNPRHLVRRRGQEARLRCSPMKGHSHVYWYRQLPEEGLKFMVYLQKENIIDESGMPKERFSAEFPKEGPSILRIQQVVRGDSAAYFCASSRGQVQGTEAFFGQGTRLTVV.

V gene TRBV5-1 combines with J gene TRBJ2-1; the D gene is possibly TRBD1 (6 bases). Germline V gives CDR1 SGHRS, CDR2 YFSETQ. V was clipped by 0 bases and J by 7 bases, with 8 bases between them. The CDR3 covers 13 residues. The CDR3 region is CASSLVGGNEQFF. DNA for the CDR3: TGCGCCAGCAGCTTGGTAGGGGGTAATGAGCAGTTCTTC.

The chain couples TRBV7-2 to TRBJ2-7; no definite D call. Germline values: CDR1 SGHTA, CDR2 FQGNSA. Deletions cut 5 bases from V and 5 bases from J, with 10 bases between. The CDR3 has 12 residues. The CDR3 nucleotides read TGTGCCAGCAGCCCCGACCCTAACGAGCAGTACTTC. This gives the protein CASSPDPNEQYF.

The V gene is TRBV7-2, the J gene TRBJ2-5; 8 bases agree with TRBD2. Germline-derived CDR1 and CDR2 are SGHTA and FQGNSA. The V gene end was trimmed by 1 base and the J gene end by 5 bases; junction bases not matched to a gene: 6. The CDR3 length is 15 residues. The CDR3 loop reads CASSLELAVLETQYF. CDR3 nucleotide sequence: TGTGCCAGCAGCTTAGAACTAGCGGTCTTGGAGACCCAGTACTTC.

The table lists this clone with a count of one. The V gene is TRBV7-2, the J gene TRBJ1-1; possible D gene TRBD1, 6 bases. CDR3 size: 13 residues. Germline V gene data show CDR1 as SGHTA and CDR2 as FQGNSA. The V gene lost 4 bases and the J gene lost 7 bases, with 13 bases spanning the gap. The CDR3 here is CASSYRGADEAFF. CDR3 bases: TGTGCCAGCAGCTACCGGGGGGCGGATGAAGCTTTCTTT.

V usage is TRBV5-1 and J usage is TRBJ1-1; 8 nucleotides line up with TRBD1. This CDR3 region has 17 residues. Germline values: CDR1 SGHRS, CDR2 YFSETQ. V shed 2 bases, J shed 1 base, and the junction held 10 bases outside the gene matches. DNA for the CDR3: TGCGCCAGCAGCTTAGGCGGGACAGGCCCCCAGAACACTGAAGCTTTCTTT. Translation: CASSLGGTGPQNTEAFF.

The CDR3 here is CASSYTHNSNQPQHF. In DNA form, the CDR3 reads TGTGCCAGCAGTTATACACATAATAGCAATCAGCCCCAGCATTTT. The rearrangement uses TRBV27 and TRBJ1-5; D not certain. Per the germline V gene, CDR1 is MNHEY and CDR2 is SMNVEV (reference sequence). This CDR3 comprises 15 residues. The V gene lost 4 bases and the J gene lost 0 bases, with 10 bases spanning the gap.

V usage is TRBV2 and J usage is TRBJ1-4; D call uncertain. Trimming took off 4 bases at V and 16 bases at J, with 16 bases between the two ends. There are 12 residues in the CDR3. CDR1 is SNHLY, CDR2 FYNNEI, per germline. The CDR3 DNA reads TGTGCCAGCAGTGCCTCGTGGACCTTAGGGTTTTTT. It codes for CASSASWTLGFF.

CDR3 loop: CASTPRSNNSPLHF. CDR3 in DNA: TGTGCCAGTACGCCAAGGTCTAATAATTCACCCCTCCACTTT. This chain uses TRBV19 with TRBJ1-6; D is uncertain. In germline, CDR1 is LNHDA, CDR2 SQIVND (reference sequence). Trimming took off 7 bases at V and 5 bases at J, with 12 bases between the two ends. This CDR3 is 14 amino acids long.

The chain couples TRBV2 to TRBJ2-2, with D possibly matching TRBD2 (7 bases). Trimming cost V 9 bases and J 4 bases, with 18 bases left between them. This CDR3 spans 15 amino acids. Per germline, CDR1 SNHLY and CDR2 FYNNEI. This CDR3 is CASLLGGGGTGELFF. In nucleotides, the CDR3 is TGTGCCAGTTTACTCGGGGGAGGGGGCACCGGGGAGCTGTTTTTT. Combining the CDR3 with reference TRBV2 and TRBJ2-2 gives the whole variable domain EPEVTQTPSHQVTQMGQEVILRCVPISNHLYFYWYRQILGQKVEFLVSFYNNEISEKSEIFDDQFSVERPDGSNFTLKIRSTKLEDSAMYFCASLLGGGGTGELFFGEGSRLTVL.

This clone occurred once. The chain links TRBV21-1 to TRBJ2-7; TRBD2 was called by the table and not checked on the DNA. TRBV21-1 is termed a pseudogene. The CDR3 is 17 residues long. CDR3 DNA: TGTGCCAGCAGCAGTTTAACCCTAGCGGGGGGTTTAGACGAGCAGTACTTC. Translating it yields CASSSLTLAGGLDEQYF.

This clone turned up a few times. The V gene is TRBV5-5, the J gene TRBJ1-1; 7 bases agree with TRBD1. The CDR3 has 13 amino acids. Germline loops: CDR1 SGHKS, CDR2 YYEKEE (reference sequence). J lost 2 bases, V lost 4 bases, and 2 bases had no gene match. CDR3 amino acids: CASSRQGNTEAFF. The CDR3 DNA sequence: TGTGCCAGCAGCCGACAGGGCAACACTGAAGCTTTCTTT. Looking up the rest from reference TRBV5-5 and TRBJ1-1 gives the full variable domain: DAGVTQSPTHLIKTRGQQVTLRCSPISGHKSVSWYQQVLGQGPQFIFQYYEKEERGRGNFPDRFSARQFPNYSSELNVNALLLGDSALYLCASSRQGNTEAFFGQGTRLTVV.

The chain is built from TRBV5-1 and TRBJ1-2; D possibly corresponds to TRBD1 (5 bases). Germline-derived CDR1 and CDR2 are SGHRS and YFSETQ. The V end lost 5 bases, the J end lost 6 bases, and 14 bases lay between the germline ends. There are 13 residues in the CDR3. The CDR3: CASRPDSHDGYTF. In DNA form, the CDR3 reads TGCGCCAGCAGACCTGACAGCCACGATGGCTACACCTTC.

The chain is built from TRBV10-3 and TRBJ2-5; tentatively, D is TRBD2 (5 bases). The CDR3 is made up of 16 amino acids. Trimming stripped 0 bases from V and 5 bases from J, with 16 bases between. The germline CDR1 and CDR2 sequences are ENHRY and SYGVKD. CDR3 coding DNA: TGTGCCATCAGTGAGTCGATTTCGGGGTTTGGGGAGACCCAGTACTTC. Translation gives CAISESISGFGETQYF.

V and J are TRBV7-9 and TRBJ1-1; 7 bases are a match to TRBD1. CDR1 SEHNR and CDR2 FQNEAQ come from the germline V gene (reference sequence). The CDR3 consists of 16 residues. J lost 3 bases, V lost 5 bases, and 12 bases had no gene match. CDR3 bases: TGTGCCAGCAGCCTCCACAGGGGCCCGGGGGACACTGAAGCTTTCTTT. This encodes CASSLHRGPGDTEAFF.

This rearrangement joins TRBV6-2 or TRBV6-3 to TRBJ1-5, with unresolved D. Trimming stripped 2 bases from V and 7 bases from J, with 12 bases between. The CDR3 extends over 14 amino acids. Germline assignment: CDR1 MNHEY and CDR2 SVGEGT. CDR3 coding DNA: TGTGCCAGCAGTTACAACGGGGTTTGGCAGCCCCAGCATTTT. This encodes CASSYNGVWQPQHF.

V and J are TRBV18 and TRBJ2-3; tentatively, D is TRBD2 (6 bases). Trimming pared 2 bases from V and 0 bases from J, leaving 27 bases between. This CDR3 has 21 residues. The germline CDR1 and CDR2 sequences are KGHSH and LQKENI. CDR3 nucleotides: TGTGCCAGCTCACCAATCTCCCCCTTCGCGGGGAAGGATACTAGCACAGATACGCAGTATTTT. Translation: CASSPISPFAGKDTSTDTQYF. The full variable domain, rest sourced from reference TRBV18 and TRBJ2-3, is NAGVMQNPRHLVRRRGQEARLRCSPMKGHSHVYWYRQLPEEGLKFMVYLQKENIIDESGMPKERFSAEFPKEGPSILRIQQVVRGDSAAYFCASSPISPFAGKDTSTDTQYFGPGTRLTVL.

The chain links TRBV7-9 to TRBJ2-3; D unresolved. CDR3 length equals 13 residues. The V and J ends lost 5 bases and 6 bases respectively, with 12 bases between them. Germline V gene data show CDR1 as SEHNR and CDR2 as FQNEAQ (reference sequence). The CDR3 region is CASSPKGADTQYF. CDR3 coding DNA: TGTGCCAGCAGCCCGAAGGGCGCCGATACGCAGTATTTT.

The rearrangement links TRBV7-8 to TRBJ1-3; 7 positions agree with TRBD1. V shed 3 bases and J 7 bases; nucleotides not matched to a gene: 3. The CDR3 is made up of 13 amino acids. From germline, CDR1 is SGHVS and CDR2 FQNEAQ. This CDR3 reads CASSFDRANTIYF. The CDR3 DNA is TGTGCCAGCAGCTTTGACAGGGCCAACACCATATATTTT.

The J gene is TRBJ2-1, the V gene TRBV7-9; 7 nucleotides line up with TRBD2. V shed 5 bases and J 8 bases; nucleotides not matched to a gene: 3. Per germline, CDR1 SEHNR and CDR2 FQNEAQ (reference sequence). The CDR3 has 12 amino acids. DNA for the CDR3: TGTGCCAGCAGCCGGACTAGTTATGAGCAGTTCTTC. As protein: CASSRTSYEQFF.

CDR3 residues: CASSYYGNTIYF. CDR3 nucleotide sequence: TGTGCCAGCAGTTACTATGGAAACACCATATATTTT. The chain links TRBV6-7 to TRBJ1-3; D unclear. TRBV6-7 is recorded as an ORF, its role being uncertain. V dropped 1 base and J dropped 3 bases, with 1 base sitting between them. This CDR3 region has 12 residues.

This clone has a single count. The rearrangement joins TRBV6-5 to TRBJ2-2, with no clear D. CDR3 length: 16 residues. The germline gives CDR1 MNHEY, CDR2 SVGAGI. Trimming removed 4 bases at V and 1 base at J, with 13 bases between. The CDR3 DNA reads TGTGCCAGCAGTTTGGGTATTTTCGTGAACACCGGGGAGCTGTTTTTT. This codes for CASSLGIFVNTGELFF.

J is TRBJ1-2 and V is TRBV5-6; D uncertain. V was trimmed by 6 bases and J by 5 bases, leaving 20 bases between them. CDR3 size: 15 residues. Germline CDR1 SGHDT, CDR2 YYEEEE. The CDR3 spells CASTMAMERRYGYTF. In nucleotides, the CDR3 is TGTGCCAGCACCATGGCGATGGAAAGGCGTTATGGCTACACCTTC.

The V and J genes are TRBV18 and TRBJ2-3, with TRBD2 as a possible D gene (6 bases). The germline gives CDR1 KGHSH, CDR2 LQKENI. Trimming removed 1 base at V and 4 bases at J, with 18 bases between. CDR3 length: 17 amino acids. CDR3 sequence: CASSPRLLGGFSDTQYF. Written as DNA, the CDR3 is TGTGCCAGCTCACCACGATTATTAGGAGGGTTTTCAGATACGCAGTATTTT.

A remark on this clone: In the same sample, other DNA sequences code for this CDR3. The V and J genes are TRBV18 and TRBJ1-5; a possible D gene is TRBD1 (5 bases). CDR3 length: 13 residues. The V end was cut by 6 bases, the J end by 5 bases, with 11 bases between. CDR1 and CDR2 (germline): KGHSH, LQKENI. The CDR3 region is CASSPGGDQPQHF. The CDR3 nucleotides are TGTGCCAGCTCCCCGGGGGGGGATCAGCCCCAGCATTTT. The variable domain in full, with the rest retrieved from reference TRBV18 and TRBJ1-5, is NAGVMQNPRHLVRRRGQEARLRCSPMKGHSHVYWYRQLPEEGLKFMVYLQKENIIDESGMPKERFSAEFPKEGPSILRIQQVVRGDSAAYFCASSPGGDQPQHFGDGTRLSIL.

The chain is built from TRBV27 and TRBJ2-1; 12 bases align to TRBD2. The CDR3 totals 17 residues. Germline V CDR1 and CDR2: MNHEY, SMNVEV (reference sequence). The V gene end was trimmed by 7 bases and the J gene end by 7 bases; junction bases not matched to a gene: 14. The CDR3 reads CASMVLAASGGANEQFF. The DNA of the CDR3 is TGTGCCAGCATGGTACTTGCGGCTAGCGGGGGGGCTAATGAGCAGTTCTTC.

The rearrangement uses TRBV11-2 and TRBJ2-5; D tentatively reads TRBD1 or TRBD2 (6 bases each). Germline V CDR1 and CDR2: SGHAT, FQNNGV. The V and J ends lost 5 bases and 0 bases respectively, with 10 bases between them. The CDR3 extends over 14 amino acids. This CDR3 is CASSGGTHQETQYF. CDR3 DNA: TGTGCCAGCAGCGGCGGGACACACCAAGAGACCCAGTACTTC.